Listed here is a single T cell receptor beta chain. The data were obtained in a study of control samples from healthy donors and cancer patients. The CDR3 covers 15 residues. Trimming cost V 3 bases and J 2 bases, with 11 bases left between them. Germline CDR1 is LGHDT and CDR2 is YNNKEL (reference sequence). Assay: immunoSEQ multiplex PCR; the TCRdb copy retains only in-frame clones and omits some. The repertoire holds 160,000 or so clones, 95% to 96% seen once, with approximately 1% in the top ten. The sequence came from a woman in her twenties or thirties in good health. The sample comprised blood. This chain connects TRBV3-1 (or the pseudogene TRBV3-2) to TRBJ1-5; D gene uncertain. Here the CDR3 DNA reads TGTGCCAGCAGCCAGCAAGGATTAGGCAATCAGCCCCAGCATTTT. This translates into CASSQQGLGNQPQHF.